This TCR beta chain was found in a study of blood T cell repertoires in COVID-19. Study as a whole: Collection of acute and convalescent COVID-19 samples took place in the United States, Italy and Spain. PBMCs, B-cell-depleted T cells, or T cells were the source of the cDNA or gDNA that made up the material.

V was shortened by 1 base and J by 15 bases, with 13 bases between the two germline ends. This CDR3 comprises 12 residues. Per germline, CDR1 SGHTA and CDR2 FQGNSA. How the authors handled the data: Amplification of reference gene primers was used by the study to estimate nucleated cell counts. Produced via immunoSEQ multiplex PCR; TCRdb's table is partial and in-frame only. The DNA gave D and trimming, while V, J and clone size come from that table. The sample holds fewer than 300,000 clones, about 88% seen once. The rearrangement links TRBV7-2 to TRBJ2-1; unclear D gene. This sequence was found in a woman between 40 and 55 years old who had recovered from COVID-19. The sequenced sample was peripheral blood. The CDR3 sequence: CASSLVRTEAFF. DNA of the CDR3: TGTGCCAGCAGCTTAGTTCGCACTGAGGCGTTCTTC.